Listed below are T cell receptor beta chains from one sample, sequenced in a study of OX40 agonist ivuxolimab in advanced cancers. Clones were sequenced by immunoSEQ multiplex PCR, and TCRdb holds only the in-frame ones, with some missing. This sample has tens of thousands of clones, with about 91% found just once. Specimen: CD4+ or CD8+ T cells sorted from blood, collected in a trial of the OX40 agonist ivuxolimab. The origin of the receptors is an adult with an advanced solid tumor such as melanoma, head and neck, liver or kidney cancer. Each CDR3 is given with its conserved first and last residue. The D gene is left open where the match is weak. Only part of the rows carry a size: once, few, many, or a class if the clone is expanded.

V gene	J gene	D gene	clone size	CDR3 protein	CDR3 DNA
TRBV6-5	TRBJ2-7	TRBD2	.	CASSFMTSGSEQYF	TGTGCCAGCAGTTTCATGACTAGCGGGAGCGAGCAGTACTTC
TRBV11-2	TRBJ2-5	TRBD2	.	CASTMASGGRETQYF	TGTGCCAGCACCATGGCCAGCGGGGGGCGGGAGACCCAGTACTTC
TRBV5-4	TRBJ2-2	.	.	CASSPRSNGGELFF	TGTGCCAGCAGCCCCAGGAGTAACGGCGGGGAGCTGTTTTTT
TRBV2	TRBJ2-1	TRBD1	.	CASSGGTGTYNEQFF	TGTGCCAGCAGTGGGGGGACAGGGACCTACAATGAGCAGTTCTTC
TRBV27	TRBJ2-7	.	.	CASSFGGEGNEQYF	TGTGCCAGCAGTTTCGGGGGAGAGGGAAACGAGCAGTACTTC
TRBV29-1	TRBJ1-3	TRBD1	many	CSVFGGQSGNTIYF	TGCAGCGTTTTTGGGGGACAGTCTGGAAACACCATATATTTT
TRBV6-5	TRBJ2-3	.	.	CASSYSYNTDTQYF	TGTGCCAGCAGTTACTCCTACAACACAGATACGCAGTATTTT
TRBV5-6	TRBJ2-1	TRBD1	.	CASSLEQGWNEQFF	TGTGCCAGCAGCTTGGAACAGGGGTGGAATGAGCAGTTCTTC
TRBV5-6	TRBJ1-5	.	.	CASSLMVLNQPQHF	TGTGCCAGCAGCTTGATGGTTTTGAATCAGCCCCAGCATTTT
TRBV4-1	TRBJ2-7	TRBD2	.	CASSQDPAGTREQYF	TGCGCCAGCAGCCAAGATCCAGCGGGAACGCGAGAGCAGTACTTC
TRBV4-3	TRBJ2-3	.	.	CASSQRTGTDTQYF	TGCGCCAGCAGCCAACGGACAGGCACAGATACGCAGTATTTT
TRBV13	TRBJ2-1	.	once	CASSWRASREEQFF	TGTGCCAGCAGCTGGAGGGCCTCAAGGGAGGAGCAGTTCTTC
TRBV27	TRBJ2-7	.	.	CASSFSGLSYEQYF	TGTGCCAGCAGCTTCAGCGGGCTCTCCTACGAGCAGTACTTC
TRBV11-2	TRBJ2-7	.	.	CASSYVQYEQYF	TGTGCCAGCAGCTACGTCCAGTACGAGCAGTACTTC
TRBV30	TRBJ1-1	.	once	CAWSVLLNTEAFF	TGTGCCTGGAGTGTGTTATTGAACACTGAAGCTTTCTTT
TRBV2	TRBJ2-1	.	.	CASSTPRDNEQFF	TGTGCCAGCAGTACCCCCAGGGACAATGAGCAGTTCTTC
TRBV28	TRBJ1-4	TRBD1	once	CASSLSFRGTDNEKLFF	TGTGCCAGCAGTTTATCCTTCCGCGGGACAGATAATGAAAAACTGTTTTTT
TRBV7-6	TRBJ2-1	TRBD2	.	CASSLGLAGVGHEQFF	TGTGCCAGCAGCTTAGGACTAGCGGGAGTAGGGCATGAGCAGTTCTTC
TRBV6-6	TRBJ2-2	.	.	CASKPLGSAGGELFF	TGTGCCAGCAAGCCTCTCGGGAGTGCAGGCGGGGAGCTGTTTTTT
TRBV28	TRBJ1-5	.	.	CASSLLRTVSNQPQHF	TGTGCCAGCAGTCTTCTCAGGACAGTTAGCAATCAGCCCCAGCATTTT
TRBV5-1	TRBJ2-1	TRBD2	.	CASSSRLAGNEQFF	TGCGCCAGCAGCTCGAGACTAGCCGGGAATGAGCAGTTCTTC
TRBV4-1	TRBJ1-3	.	.	CASSPSPGSGNTIYF	TGCGCCAGCAGCCCTTCGCCGGGCTCTGGAAACACCATATATTTT
TRBV5-1	TRBJ1-1	.	.	CASSFGVEAFF	TGCGCCAGCAGCTTTGGCGTTGAAGCTTTCTTT
TRBV28	TRBJ2-7	TRBD2	few	CASSLYTSGRGRGEQYF	TGTGCCAGCAGTTTATATACTAGCGGGAGAGGCCGCGGCGAGCAGTACTTC
TRBV30	TRBJ2-7	.	once	CAGRTSSGYEQYF	TGTGCCGGAAGGACTTCTTCGGGGTACGAGCAGTACTTC
TRBV27	TRBJ2-1	TRBD2	.	CASSKPRTSGRNNEQFF	TGTGCCAGCAGTAAACCACGGACTAGCGGGAGGAACAATGAGCAGTTCTTC
TRBV30	TRBJ1-1	.	.	CAWSQVDPEAFF	TGTGCCTGGAGCCAAGTGGACCCTGAAGCTTTCTTT
TRBV6-5	TRBJ2-5	TRBD2	.	CASSYRLAGETQYF	TGTGCCAGCAGTTACAGGCTAGCGGGAGAGACCCAGTACTTC
TRBV6-1	TRBJ2-1	TRBD2	.	CASSLAGGNNEQFF	TGTGCCAGCAGCCTAGCGGGAGGGAACAATGAGCAGTTCTTC
TRBV27	TRBJ2-1	TRBD1	.	CASSLSRDRVYHNEQFF	TGTGCCAGCAGTTTATCACGGGACAGGGTGTATCACAATGAGCAGTTCTTC
TRBV19	TRBJ2-5	.	.	CASTANWGGSQETQYF	TGTGCCAGTACTGCTAACTGGGGGGGCAGCCAAGAGACCCAGTACTTC
TRBV19	TRBJ2-3	TRBD2	.	CASGNRTSGSQTDTQYF	TGTGCCAGTGGGAACAGGACTAGCGGGAGTCAAACAGATACGCAGTATTTT
TRBV7-8	TRBJ2-7	TRBD2	.	CASSPSGTLGPEQYF	TGTGCCAGCAGCCCAAGCGGGACCCTAGGACCCGAGCAGTACTTC
TRBV4-2	TRBJ1-4	TRBD1	.	CASSQTGGDEKLFF	TGTGCCAGCAGCCAAACAGGGGGGGACGAAAAACTGTTTTTT
TRBV7-9	TRBJ2-1	.	.	CASSLGGTGMSEQFF	TGTGCCAGCAGCTTAGGGGGAACAGGGATGAGTGAGCAGTTCTTC
TRBV7-6	TRBJ2-7	.	.	CASSLGSYPSYEQYF	TGTGCCAGCAGCTTAGGATCGTACCCCTCCTACGAGCAGTACTTC
TRBV6-5	TRBJ2-2	.	.	CASSYTNTGELFF	TGTGCCAGCAGTTATACCAACACCGGGGAGCTGTTTTTT
TRBV27	TRBJ2-5	.	.	CASSWGETQYF	TGTGCCAGCAGTTGGGGGGAGACCCAGTACTTC
TRBV28	TRBJ2-3	.	.	CASSPRDVGEDTQYF	TGTGCCAGCAGTCCCCGGGACGTAGGGGAGGATACGCAGTATTTT
TRBV10-2	TRBJ2-1	TRBD1	medium-sized	CASRGTEQRNEQFF	TGCGCCAGCAGGGGGACAGAACAAAGGAATGAGCAGTTCTTC
TRBV7-8	TRBJ2-3	.	.	CASSLGRSVGSTDTQYF	TGTGCCAGCAGCTTAGGGCGGAGCGTGGGTAGCACAGATACGCAGTATTTT
TRBV4-1	TRBJ2-7	.	.	CASSQGRDKYF	TGCGCCAGCAGCCAAGGACGGGACAAGTACTTC
TRBV13	TRBJ2-7	TRBD2	.	CASSLERAGGPNEQYF	TGTGCCAGCAGCTTAGAGCGAGCGGGAGGGCCGAACGAGCAGTACTTC
TRBV7-9	TRBJ2-1	TRBD2	.	CASSFATSGNEQFF	TGTGCCAGCAGCTTTGCGACTAGCGGCAATGAGCAGTTCTTC
TRBV7-6	TRBJ2-2	.	.	CASRGGGEANTGELFF	TGTGCCAGCAGGGGCGGCGGTGAGGCGAACACCGGGGAGCTGTTTTTT
TRBV13	TRBJ2-2	.	few	CASKDSNTGELFF	TGTGCCAGTAAGGACAGTAACACCGGGGAGCTGTTTTTT
TRBV11-2	TRBJ2-3	.	.	CASSLDLSESTDTQYF	TGTGCCAGCAGCTTAGATTTGTCAGAGAGCACAGATACGCAGTATTTT
TRBV4-1	TRBJ1-1	TRBD1	.	CASSHSGTGDTEAFF	TGCGCCAGCAGCCATTCCGGGACAGGGGACACTGAAGCTTTCTTT
TRBV29-1	TRBJ2-5	TRBD2	.	CSVEWVGLAGGRWETQYF	TGCAGCGTTGAATGGGTTGGCCTAGCGGGAGGCCGATGGGAGACCCAGTACTTC
TRBV7-9	TRBJ2-1	.	.	CASSLRDKANEQFF	TGTGCCAGCAGCCTAAGGGACAAGGCTAATGAGCAGTTCTTC
TRBV9	TRBJ2-3	.	.	CASSEGGAADTQYF	TGTGCCAGCAGCGAAGGAGGCGCGGCAGATACGCAGTATTTT
TRBV27	TRBJ2-7	TRBD1	.	CASSLDGTGDYEQYF	TGTGCCAGCAGTTTAGACGGGACAGGTGACTACGAGCAGTACTTC
TRBV29-1	TRBJ2-1	TRBD1	.	CSVADRRYNEQFF	TGCAGCGTTGCGGACAGGCGATACAATGAGCAGTTCTTC
TRBV19	TRBJ2-1	TRBD2	.	CASSQGLAAYNEQFF	TGTGCCAGTAGTCAGGGACTAGCGGCCTACAATGAGCAGTTCTTC
TRBV2	TRBJ2-1	TRBD2	.	CASSEQTSISYNEQFF	TGTGCCAGCAGTGAGCAGACTAGCATCTCCTACAATGAGCAGTTCTTC
TRBV4-3	TRBJ1-6	.	.	CASSQAGSSYNSPLHF	TGCGCCAGCAGCCAAGCAGGGAGCTCCTATAATTCACCCCTCCACTTT